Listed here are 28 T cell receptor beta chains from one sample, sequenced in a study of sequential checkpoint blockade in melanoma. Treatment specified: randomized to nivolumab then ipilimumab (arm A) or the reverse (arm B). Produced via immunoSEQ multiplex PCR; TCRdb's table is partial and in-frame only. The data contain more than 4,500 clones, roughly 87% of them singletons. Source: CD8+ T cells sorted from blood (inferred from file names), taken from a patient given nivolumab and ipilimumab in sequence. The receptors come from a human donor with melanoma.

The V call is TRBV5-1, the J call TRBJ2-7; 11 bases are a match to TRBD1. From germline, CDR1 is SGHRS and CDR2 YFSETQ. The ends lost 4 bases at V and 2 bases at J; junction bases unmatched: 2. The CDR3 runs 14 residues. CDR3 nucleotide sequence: TGCGCCAGCAGCCCGGGACAGGGGGCCTACGAGCAGTACTTC. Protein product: CASSPGQGAYEQYF.

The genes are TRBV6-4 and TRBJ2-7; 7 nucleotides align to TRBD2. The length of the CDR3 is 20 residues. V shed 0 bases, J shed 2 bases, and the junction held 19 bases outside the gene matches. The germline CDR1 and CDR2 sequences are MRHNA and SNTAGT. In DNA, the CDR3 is TGTGCCAGCAGTGACTCATCCAGGGCAGGGACGGAACGGGGGGCCTACGAGCAGTACTTC. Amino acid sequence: CASSDSSRAGTERGAYEQYF.

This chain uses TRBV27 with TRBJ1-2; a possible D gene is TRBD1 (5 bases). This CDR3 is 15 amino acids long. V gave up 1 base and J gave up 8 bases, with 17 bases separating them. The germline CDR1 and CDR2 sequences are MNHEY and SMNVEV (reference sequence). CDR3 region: CASSLYVGHYRGYTF. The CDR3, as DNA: TGTGCCAGCAGTTTATATGTGGGGCATTACAGGGGCTACACCTTC.

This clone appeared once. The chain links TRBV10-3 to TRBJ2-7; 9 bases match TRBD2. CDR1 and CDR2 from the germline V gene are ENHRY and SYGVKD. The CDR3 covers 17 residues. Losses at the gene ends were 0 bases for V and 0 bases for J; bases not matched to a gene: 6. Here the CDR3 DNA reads TGTGCCATCAGTGAGTCGGGACTAGCTGAGAACTCCTACGAGCAGTACTTC. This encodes CAISESGLAENSYEQYF.

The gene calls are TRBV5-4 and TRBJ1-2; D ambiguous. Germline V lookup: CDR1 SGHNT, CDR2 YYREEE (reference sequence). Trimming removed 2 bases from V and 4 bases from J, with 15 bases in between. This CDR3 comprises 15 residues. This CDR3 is CASSFHGGQVYGYTF. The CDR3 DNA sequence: TGTGCCAGCAGCTTTCATGGTGGCCAGGTCTATGGCTACACCTTC.

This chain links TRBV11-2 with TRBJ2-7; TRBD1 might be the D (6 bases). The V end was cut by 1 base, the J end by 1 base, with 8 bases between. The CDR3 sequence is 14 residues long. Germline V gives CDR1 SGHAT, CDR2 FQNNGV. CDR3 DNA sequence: TGTGCCAGCAGCTTAGTGGGGGCATCCTACGAGCAGTACTTC. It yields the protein CASSLVGASYEQYF. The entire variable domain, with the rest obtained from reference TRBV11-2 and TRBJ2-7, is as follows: EAGVAQSPRYKIIEKRQSVAFWCNPISGHATLYWYQQILGQGPKLLIQFQNNGVVDDSQLPKDRFSAERLKGVDSTLKIQPAKLEDSAVYLCASSLVGASYEQYFGPGTRLTVT.

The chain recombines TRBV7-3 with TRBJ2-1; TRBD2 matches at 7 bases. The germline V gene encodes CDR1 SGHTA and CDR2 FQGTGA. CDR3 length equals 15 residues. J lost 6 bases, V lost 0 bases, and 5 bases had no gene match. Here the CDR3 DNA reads TGTGCCAGCAGCTTAACTCGGGCTAGCGGCAATGAGCAGTTCTTC. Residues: CASSLTRASGNEQFF.

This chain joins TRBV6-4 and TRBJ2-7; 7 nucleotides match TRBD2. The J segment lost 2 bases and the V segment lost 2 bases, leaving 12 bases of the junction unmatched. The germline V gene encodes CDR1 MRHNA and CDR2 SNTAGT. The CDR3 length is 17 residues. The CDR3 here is CASSDGRQRESPYEQYF. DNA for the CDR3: TGTGCCAGCAGTGACGGGCGTCAGCGGGAATCTCCCTACGAGCAGTACTTC.

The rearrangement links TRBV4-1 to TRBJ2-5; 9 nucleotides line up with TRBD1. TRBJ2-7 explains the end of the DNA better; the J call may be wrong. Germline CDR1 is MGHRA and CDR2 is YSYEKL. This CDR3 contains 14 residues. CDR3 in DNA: TGCGCCAGCAGCGATGACAGGGGGGGGTACGAGCAGTACTTC. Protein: CASSDDRGGYEQYF.

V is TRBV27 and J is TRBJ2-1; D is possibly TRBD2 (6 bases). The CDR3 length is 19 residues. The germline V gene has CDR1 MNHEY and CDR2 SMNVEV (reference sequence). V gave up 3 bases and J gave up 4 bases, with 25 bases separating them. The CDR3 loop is CASSFKSLGRAGRYNEQFF. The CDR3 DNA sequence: TGTGCCAGCAGTTTCAAATCTTTAGGCCGAGCGGGTCGGTACAATGAGCAGTTCTTC.

The CDR3 sequence is CASSLPRFNQPQHF. The CDR3 DNA sequence: TGTGCCAGCAGTCTTCCTCGGTTCAATCAGCCCCAGCATTTT. The J gene is TRBJ1-5, the V gene TRBV28; the D is unclear. Trimming cost V 5 bases and J 3 bases, with 11 bases left between them. CDR1 and CDR2 from the germline V gene are MDHEN and SYDVKM. The CDR3 sequence is 14 residues long.

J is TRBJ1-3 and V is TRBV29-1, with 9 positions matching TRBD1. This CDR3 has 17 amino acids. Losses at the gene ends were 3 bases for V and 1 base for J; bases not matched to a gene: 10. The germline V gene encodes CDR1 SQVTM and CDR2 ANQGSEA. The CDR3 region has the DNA TGCAGCGTTGAGGCGGGACAGGGTCCCCTTTCTGGAAACACCATATATTTT. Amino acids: CSVEAGQGPLSGNTIYF.

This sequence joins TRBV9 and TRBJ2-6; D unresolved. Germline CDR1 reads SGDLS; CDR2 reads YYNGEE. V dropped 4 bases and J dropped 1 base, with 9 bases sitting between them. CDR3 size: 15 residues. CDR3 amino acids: CASSPDLSGANVLTF. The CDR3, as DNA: TGTGCCAGCAGCCCAGACTTATCTGGGGCCAACGTCCTGACTTTC.

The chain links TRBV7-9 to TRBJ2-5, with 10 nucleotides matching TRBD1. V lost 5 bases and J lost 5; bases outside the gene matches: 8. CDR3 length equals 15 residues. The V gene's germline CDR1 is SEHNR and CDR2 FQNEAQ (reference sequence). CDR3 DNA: TGTGCCAGCAGCCACAAGACAGGGGGCGCGGAGACCCAGTACTTC. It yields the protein CASSHKTGGAETQYF.

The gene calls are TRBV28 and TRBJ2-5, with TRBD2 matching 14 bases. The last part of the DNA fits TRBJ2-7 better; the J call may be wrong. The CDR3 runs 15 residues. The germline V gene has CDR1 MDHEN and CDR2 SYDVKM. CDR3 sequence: CASSSRLAGGLEQYF. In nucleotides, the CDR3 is TGTGCCAGCAGTTCCAGACTAGCGGGAGGGCTCGAGCAGTACTTC.

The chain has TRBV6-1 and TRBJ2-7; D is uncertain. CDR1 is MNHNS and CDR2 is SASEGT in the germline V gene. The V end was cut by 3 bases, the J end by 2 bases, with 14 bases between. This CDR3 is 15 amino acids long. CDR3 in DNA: TGTGCCAGCAGTGAGGGCCCGGCCCCTACCTACGAGCAGTACTTC. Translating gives CASSEGPAPTYEQYF.

This CDR3 is CASSFSPGTGNTGELFF. CDR3 DNA sequence: TGTGCCAGCAGCTTTTCCCCCGGGACAGGGAACACCGGGGAGCTGTTTTTT. This sequence joins TRBV7-9 and TRBJ2-2, with 8 bases matching TRBD1. The CDR3 contains 17 residues. V was pared by 3 bases and J by 1 base, with 7 bases of the junction left unmatched. Looked up from germline, CDR1 is SEHNR and CDR2 is FQNEAQ (reference sequence). The full variable domain, its missing parts supplied by reference TRBV7-9 and TRBJ2-2, is DTGVSQNPRHKITKRGQNVTFRCDPISEHNRLYWYRQTLGQGPEFLTYFQNEAQLEKSRLLSDRFSAERPKGSFSTLEIQRTEQGDSAMYLCASSFSPGTGNTGELFFGEGSRLTVL.

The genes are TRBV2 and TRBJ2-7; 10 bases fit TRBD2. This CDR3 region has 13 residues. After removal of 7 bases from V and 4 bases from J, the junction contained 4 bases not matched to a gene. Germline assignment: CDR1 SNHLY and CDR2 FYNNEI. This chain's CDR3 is CASTSGRGYEQYF. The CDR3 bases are TGTGCCAGCACTAGCGGGAGAGGGTACGAGCAGTACTTC.

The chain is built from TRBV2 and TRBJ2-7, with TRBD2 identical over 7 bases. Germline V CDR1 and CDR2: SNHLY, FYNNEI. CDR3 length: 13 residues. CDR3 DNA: TGTGCTACGTCTGGGGGGGGACTTTACGAGCAGTACTTC. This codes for CATSGGGLYEQYF.

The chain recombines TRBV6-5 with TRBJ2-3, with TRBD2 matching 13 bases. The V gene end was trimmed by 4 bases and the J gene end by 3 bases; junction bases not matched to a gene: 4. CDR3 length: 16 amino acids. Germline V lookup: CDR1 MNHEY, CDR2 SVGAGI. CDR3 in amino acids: CASSSLAGGLTDTQYF. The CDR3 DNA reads TGTGCCAGCAGTTCACTAGCGGGAGGGCTTACAGATACGCAGTATTTT.

The CDR3 here is CAWDRGHEQYF. The CDR3 DNA reads as TGTGCCTGGGACAGGGGGCACGAGCAGTACTTC. V and J are TRBV30 and TRBJ2-7, with 10 bases aligning to TRBD1. CDR1 is GTSNPN, CDR2 SVGIG, per germline (reference sequence). J lost 5 bases, V lost 5 bases, and 0 bases had no gene match. This CDR3 comprises 11 residues.

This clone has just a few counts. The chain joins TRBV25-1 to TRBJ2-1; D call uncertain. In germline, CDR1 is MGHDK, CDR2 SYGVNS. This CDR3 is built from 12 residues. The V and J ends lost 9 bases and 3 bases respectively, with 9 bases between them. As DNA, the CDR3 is TGTGCCAGTGCCCCAGACTACAATGAGCAGTTCTTC. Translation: CASAPDYNEQFF.

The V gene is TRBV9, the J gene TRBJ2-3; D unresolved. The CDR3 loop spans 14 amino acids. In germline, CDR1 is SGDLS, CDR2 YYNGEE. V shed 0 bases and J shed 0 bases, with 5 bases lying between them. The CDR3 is CASSVETSTDTQYF. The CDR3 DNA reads TGTGCCAGCAGCGTAGAAACTAGCACAGATACGCAGTATTTT.

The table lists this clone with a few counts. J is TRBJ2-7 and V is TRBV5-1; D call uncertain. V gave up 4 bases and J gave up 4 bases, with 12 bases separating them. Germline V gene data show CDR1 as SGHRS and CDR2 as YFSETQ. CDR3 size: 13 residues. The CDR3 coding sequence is TGCGCCAGCAGCCCGGGTATTGCGTACGAGCAGTACTTC. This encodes CASSPGIAYEQYF. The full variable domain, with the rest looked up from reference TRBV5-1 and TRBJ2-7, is KAGVTQTPRYLIKTRGQQVTLSCSPISGHRSVSWYQQTPGQGLQFLFEYFSETQRNKGNFPGRFSGRQFSNSRSEMNVSTLELGDSALYLCASSPGIAYEQYFGPGTRLTVT.

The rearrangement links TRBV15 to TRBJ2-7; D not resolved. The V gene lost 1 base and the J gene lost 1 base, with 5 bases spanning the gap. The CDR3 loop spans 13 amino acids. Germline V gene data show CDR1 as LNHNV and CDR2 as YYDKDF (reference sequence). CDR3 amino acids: CATSRAGSYEQYF. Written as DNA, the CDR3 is TGTGCCACCAGCAGAGCAGGATCCTACGAGCAGTACTTC.

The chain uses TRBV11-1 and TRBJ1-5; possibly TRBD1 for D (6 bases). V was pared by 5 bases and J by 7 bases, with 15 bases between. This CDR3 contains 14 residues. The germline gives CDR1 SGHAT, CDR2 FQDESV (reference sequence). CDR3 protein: CASSIGQKEQPQHF. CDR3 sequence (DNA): TGTGCCAGCAGCATTGGACAGAAAGAACAGCCCCAGCATTTT.

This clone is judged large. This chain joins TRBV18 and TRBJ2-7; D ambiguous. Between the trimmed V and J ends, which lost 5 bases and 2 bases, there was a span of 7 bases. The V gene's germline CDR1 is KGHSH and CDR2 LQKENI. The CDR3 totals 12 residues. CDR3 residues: CASSYTPYEQYF. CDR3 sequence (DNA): TGTGCCAGCTCATACACCCCCTACGAGCAGTACTTC.

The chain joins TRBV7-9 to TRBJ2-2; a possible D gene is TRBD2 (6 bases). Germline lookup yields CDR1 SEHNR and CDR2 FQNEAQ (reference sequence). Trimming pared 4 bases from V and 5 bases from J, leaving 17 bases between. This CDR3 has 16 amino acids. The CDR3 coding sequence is TGTGCCAGCAGCTCGCTCCCGGGTGGAGGGACCGGGGAGCTGTTTTTT. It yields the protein CASSSLPGGGTGELFF.